This T cell receptor (beta chain) was obtained from a study of blood T cells in healthy people across ages. Overall study: In model experiments, template switching was able to capture about one barcoded beta molecule for every two T cells that were present.

Combining a sample-barcoded 5' primer with a J-beta primer mix, a second PCR ran for roughly 7 to 11 cycles. TCRdb independently ran MiXCR on the 5' RACE reads; one entry per CDR3 protein. The profile shows more than 650,000 distinct CDR3 sequences, about 26% of them singletons. V was pared by 0 bases and J by 6 bases, with 13 bases between. The CDR3 is 15 amino acids. Germline CDR1 is MNHNS and CDR2 is SASEGT. The sample also formed part of further work on T cells of mothers and their children.

This sequence was found in a boy aged 10-17 years in good health. The chain has TRBV6-1 and TRBJ2-3; D ambiguous. Sequenced material: blood. The CDR3 DNA reads TGTGCCAGCAGTGAAGCCTTGGGGATCGTGGATACGCAGTATTTT. It specifies CASSEALGIVDTQYF.